Presented here are 8 T cell receptor beta chains from one specimen sequenced in a study of T cell changes during pregnancy in multiple sclerosis. The repertoire was sequenced with immunoSEQ multiplex PCR; TCRdb's copy has only in-frame clones and lacks some. This repertoire shows about 75,000 clones, 85% to 95% found once; its top ten account for 0.13% to 0.15%. The input for sequencing was CD4+ T cells from peripheral blood mononuclear cells, taken after pregnancy. The receptors were sampled from a female donor with multiple sclerosis, enrolled in a pregnancy study.

The chain uses TRBV27 and TRBJ2-6; D is unclear. The CDR3 spans 16 residues. Trimming pared 3 bases from V and 0 bases from J, leaving 9 bases between. Per germline, CDR1 MNHEY and CDR2 SMNVEV (reference sequence). This CDR3 reads CASSLAVSSGANVLTF. The CDR3 region has the DNA TGTGCCAGCAGTTTGGCGGTGAGCTCTGGGGCCAACGTCCTGACTTTC.

The J gene is TRBJ1-5, the V gene TRBV28; unclear D gene. The CDR3 runs to 14 residues. Trimming shortened V by 3 bases and J by 7 bases, and 13 bases separated the two germline ends. Germline values: CDR1 MDHEN, CDR2 SYDVKM. The CDR3 region is CASSFPRVYQPQHF. The CDR3 coding sequence is TGTGCCAGCAGTTTTCCGAGGGTTTACCAGCCCCAGCATTTT.

This clone was recorded only once. In DNA, the CDR3 is TGTGCCAGCAGCCCCCTAGCCGTCGAGCAGTACTTC. Translation: CASSPLAVEQYF. The rearrangement links TRBV6-6 to TRBJ2-7; possible D gene TRBD2, 5 bases. Germline assignment: CDR1 MNHNY and CDR2 SVGAGI (reference sequence). Trimming pared 6 bases from V and 6 bases from J, leaving 12 bases between. The CDR3 is 12 residues long.

V gene TRBV9 combines with J gene TRBJ1-1, with D perhaps matching TRBD1 (6 bases). CDR3 length equals 15 residues. Germline CDR1 reads SGDLS; CDR2 reads YYNGEE. Trimming shortened V by 0 bases and J by 1 base, and 10 bases separated the two germline ends. CDR3 region: CASSVVPDRNTEAFF. The CDR3 DNA reads as TGTGCCAGCAGCGTAGTTCCGGACAGGAACACTGAAGCTTTCTTT.

The chain couples TRBV9 to TRBJ2-2; D is ambiguous. The germline CDR1 and CDR2 sequences are SGDLS and YYNGEE. The CDR3 sequence is 13 residues long. Trimming pared 3 bases from V and 5 bases from J, leaving 8 bases between. CDR3 sequence reads: CASSATATGELFF. CDR3 DNA: TGTGCCAGCAGCGCCACAGCTACCGGGGAGCTGTTTTTT.

This sequence joins TRBV2 and TRBJ2-7, with 13 bases matching TRBD2. The CDR3 runs to 15 residues. Germline-derived CDR1 and CDR2 are SNHLY and FYNNEI. V shed 6 bases and J 3 bases; nucleotides not matched to a gene: 5. As DNA, the CDR3 is TGTGCCAGCAGGGTGGGACTAGCGGGAATCTACGAGCAGTACTTC. The encoded protein is CASRVGLAGIYEQYF.

The chain has TRBV6-6 and TRBJ1-2; D not certain. Trimming pared 5 bases from V and 2 bases from J, leaving 18 bases between. Germline CDR1 and CDR2: MNHNY and SVGAGI (reference sequence). This CDR3 spans 16 amino acids. The CDR3 DNA sequence: TGTGCCAGCAGTAGATCCTGGGGAGGGATGAACTATGGCTACACCTTC. Translated, it gives CASSRSWGGMNYGYTF.

This chain connects TRBV4-1 to TRBJ1-5; 8 nucleotides line up with TRBD1. This CDR3 has 17 amino acids. V lost 4 bases and J lost 4; bases outside the gene matches: 12. Germline assignment: CDR1 MGHRA and CDR2 YSYEKL. The CDR3 sequence: CASSPGTGVGSNQPQHF. The CDR3 nucleotides read TGCGCCAGCAGCCCCGGGACAGGAGTAGGGTCAAATCAGCCCCAGCATTTT.